Below, 19 T cell receptor beta chains from the same sample are listed, as sequenced in a study of T-cell reconstitution after alpha-beta-depleted transplantation in children. Unique molecular identifiers were built into the TCRbeta library. TCRdb processed the PCR reads anew with MiXCR; each CDR3 protein has one entry. The table lists 300,000 to 400,000 distinct CDR3 sequences, around 15% of them singletons. The input for sequencing was PBMCs, mostly from graft donor cells, taken 360 days after TCRalphabeta/CD19-depleted stem cell transplant. All receptors derive from a male patient between 2 and 10 years old who had a stem cell transplant for acute lymphoblastic leukemia, so the T cells may come from the graft donor.

This rearrangement joins TRBV12-3 or TRBV12-4 to TRBJ2-6; no clear D. Between the trimmed V and J ends, which lost 11 bases and 0 bases, there was a span of 23 bases. CDR3 length equals 18 residues. CDR3 loop: CAFSLTVPSNSGANVLTF. CDR3 nucleotide sequence: TGTGCCTTCAGTTTAACCGTCCCCTCCAACTCTGGGGCCAACGTCCTGACTTTC.

This clonotype has only a few counts. The chain employs TRBV12-3 or TRBV12-4 and TRBJ2-3, with 12 bases matching TRBD2. V was clipped by 5 bases and J by 5 bases; unmatched bases: 14. This CDR3 has 18 amino acids. The CDR3 protein is CASSGGLAGGLTGDTQYF. The CDR3 region has the DNA TGTGCCAGCAGTGGGGGGCTAGCGGGAGGGTTAACGGGAGATACGCAGTATTTT.

There are a few counts of this clonotype. V gene TRBV4-2 combines with J gene TRBJ1-4; D unclear. Germline V gives CDR1 LGHNA, CDR2 YNFKEQ. The length of the CDR3 is 12 residues. The ends were cut back, 4 bases at V and 8 bases at J, with 8 bases in the middle. The DNA of the CDR3 is TGTGCCAGCAGCCTACCCGGGGAAAAACTGTTTTTT. Encoded protein: CASSLPGEKLFF.

This clonotype was counted at least ten times. The chain is built from TRBV10-1 and TRBJ2-3, with D unclear. V was clipped by 4 bases and J by 5 bases, with 7 bases between them. CDR3 size: 12 residues. Germline CDR1 is WNHNN and CDR2 is SYGVQD (reference sequence). The CDR3 nucleotides are TGCGCCAGCAGTGGGAACAGAGATACGCAGTATTTT. It codes for CASSGNRDTQYF.

The sample holds a few counts of this clonotype. V gene TRBV18 combines with J gene TRBJ2-2; no clear D. This CDR3 region has 14 residues. Germline CDR1 KGHSH, CDR2 LQKENI. V was clipped by 2 bases and J by 1 base, with 5 bases between them. The CDR3 DNA is TGTGCCAGCTCACCAGACCAGAACACCGGGGAGCTGTTTTTT. Translated, it gives CASSPDQNTGELFF.

This clonotype was recorded at least ten times. The chain has TRBV28 and TRBJ2-1; TRBD1 aligns across 7 bases. This CDR3 comprises 13 residues. J lost 7 bases, V lost 3 bases, and 3 bases had no gene match. Germline-derived CDR1 and CDR2 are MDHEN and SYDVKM. In nucleotides, the CDR3 is TGTGCCAGCAGTTTCGGGACAGCGAATGAGCAGTTCTTC. Translating it yields CASSFGTANEQFF.

A few counts support this clonotype. The chain is built from TRBV6-2 or TRBV6-3 and TRBJ2-2, with TRBD2 identical over 9 bases. The CDR3 covers 16 residues. The germline gives CDR1 MNHEY, CDR2 SVGEGT. With V trimmed by 8 bases and J by 5 bases, 12 bases remained unmatched. The CDR3 reads CASARVAGVETGELFF. Written as DNA, the CDR3 is TGTGCCAGCGCTCGGGTAGCGGGAGTCGAAACCGGGGAGCTGTTTTTT.

The chain carries TRBV6-5 and TRBJ2-2; no clear D. The germline gives CDR1 MNHEY, CDR2 SVGAGI. V was clipped by 4 bases and J by 6 bases, with 6 bases between them. The CDR3 runs to 12 residues. CDR3: CASSSYPGELFF. The CDR3, as DNA: TGTGCCAGCAGTTCTTACCCCGGGGAGCTGTTTTTT.

The V and J genes are TRBV28 and TRBJ2-1; 11 bases match TRBD2. This CDR3 is built from 13 residues. Germline V gene sequence: CDR1 MDHEN, CDR2 SYDVKM. J lost 7 bases, V lost 6 bases, and 2 bases had no gene match. The CDR3 here is CASRGLAENEQFF. In nucleotides, the CDR3 is TGTGCCAGCAGGGGACTAGCGGAAAATGAGCAGTTCTTC. Supplemented by reference TRBV28 and TRBJ2-1, the full variable domain reads DVKVTQSSRYLVKRTGEKVFLECVQDMDHENMFWYRQDPGLGLRLIYFSYDVKMKEKGDIPEGYSVSREKKERFSLILESASTNQTSMYLCASRGLAENEQFFGPGTRLTVL.

V usage is TRBV28 and J usage is TRBJ2-7; 7 positions match TRBD2. Germline CDR1 and CDR2: MDHEN and SYDVKM. The CDR3 length is 13 residues. The V and J ends lost 5 bases and 3 bases, in that order; junction bases with no gene match: 4. The CDR3: CASSGLAVYEQYF. CDR3 DNA sequence: TGTGCCAGCAGTGGGCTAGCGGTCTACGAGCAGTACTTC.

CDR3 loop: CAAFYATYTEAFF. For the CDR3, the DNA is TGTGCCGCCTTTTATGCGACTTACACTGAAGCTTTCTTT. This chain links TRBV10-3 with TRBJ1-1, with D hard to call. V dropped 11 bases and J dropped 3 bases, with 16 bases sitting between them. Germline loops: CDR1 ENHRY, CDR2 SYGVKD. CDR3 length: 13 residues.

This clonotype was counted a few times. This rearrangement joins TRBV5-1 to TRBJ2-7; D is undetermined. The V gene's germline CDR1 is SGHRS and CDR2 YFSETQ. The CDR3 length is 18 residues. Trimming left V 1 base short and J 0 bases short, with 20 bases between. In DNA, the CDR3 is TGCGCCAGCAGCTTGAGGCCTTTAGGAGCGATCAACTCCTACGAGCAGTACTTC. Residues: CASSLRPLGAINSYEQYF.

This clonotype was detected a few times. V gene TRBV24-1 combines with J gene TRBJ2-5; 7 nucleotides align to TRBD1. The CDR3 length is 15 residues. Per the germline V gene, CDR1 is KGHDR and CDR2 is SFDVKD. V shed 4 bases and J 3 bases; nucleotides not matched to a gene: 7. CDR3 nucleotides: TGTGCCACCAGTGACCACAGGGGCGAGGAAGAGACCCAGTACTTC. Translation: CATSDHRGEEETQYF.

This clonotype was recorded a few times. The chain links TRBV28 to TRBJ2-7, with 8 bases fitting TRBD2. Germline CDR1 MDHEN, CDR2 SYDVKM. V lost 6 bases and J lost 4; bases outside the gene matches: 11. The CDR3 totals 15 residues. As DNA, the CDR3 is TGTGCCAGCAGCTCGCCGGGACTAGTCACTTACGAGCAGTACTTC. Translating it yields CASSSPGLVTYEQYF.

V usage is TRBV9 and J usage is TRBJ1-4, with TRBD1 identical over 7 bases. The CDR3 runs 16 residues. The trim removed 4 bases at V and 3 bases at J, leaving 9 bases unmatched. The germline V gene has CDR1 SGDLS and CDR2 YYNGEE. CDR3 sequence reads: CASSPFPGQPNEKLFF. DNA for the CDR3: TGTGCCAGCAGCCCCTTTCCGGGACAGCCTAATGAAAAACTGTTTTTT.

This clonotype came up a few times. The germline gene is not matched at one end of the junction; a read error may be the cause. V and J are TRBV12-3 or TRBV12-4 and TRBJ2-2, with D maybe TRBD2 (5 bases). The length of the CDR3 is 13 residues. The CDR3 DNA sequence: TGTGCGAGCAGTCGGAGGTTGGTCGGGGAGCTGTTTTTT. Encoded protein: CASSRRLVGELFF.

This clonotype was observed a handful of times. This chain joins TRBV5-6 and TRBJ1-1, with 11 nucleotides matching TRBD1. The J segment lost 5 bases and the V segment lost 4 bases, leaving 10 bases of the junction unmatched. Germline V gives CDR1 SGHDT, CDR2 YYEEEE. CDR3 size: 16 residues. CDR3: CASSGPLGQGGTEAFF. CDR3 DNA sequence: TGTGCCAGCAGCGGCCCGTTGGGACAGGGGGGAACTGAAGCTTTCTTT.

V is TRBV30 and J is TRBJ2-2, with D possibly being TRBD1 (8 bases). The CDR3 spans 16 residues. V gave up 8 bases and J gave up 0 bases, with 19 bases separating them. Germline V gives CDR1 GTSNPN, CDR2 SVGIG (reference sequence). In DNA, the CDR3 is TGTGCCCTACTCGGACAGGGAGGGCCGAACACCGGGGAGCTGTTTTTT. As protein: CALLGQGGPNTGELFF. The full variable domain, completed using reference TRBV30 and TRBJ2-2, is SQTIHQWPATLVQPVGSPLSLECTVEGTSNPNLYWYRQAAGRGLQLLFYSVGIGQISSEVPQNLSASRPQDRQFILSSKKLLLSDSGFYLCALLGQGGPNTGELFFGEGSRLTVL.

V usage is TRBV4-3 and J usage is TRBJ2-1; no definite D call. V gave up 0 bases and J gave up 4 bases, with 7 bases separating them. Per germline, CDR1 LGHNA and CDR2 YSLEER. This CDR3 contains 14 residues. This chain's CDR3 is CASSQDWSYNEQFF. Here the CDR3 DNA reads TGCGCCAGCAGCCAAGATTGGTCGTACAATGAGCAGTTCTTC.